This TCR beta chain was profiled in a study of STAT3 mutations in large granular lymphocyte leukemia (dated by TCRdb to about 2019). About the investigation overall: Canonical activating STAT3 mutations were detected in roughly half of the longitudinally sequenced T-LGLL patients. One or more immunosuppressive therapy regimens were given to more than half of T-LGLL patients, and hematologic response was seen in around 36% of the treated patients. To reconstruct clonal hierarchy and dynamics, serial deep sequencing of TCRbeta CDR3 and STAT3 was performed in patients with T-cell large granular lymphocyte leukemia. From an initial cohort of 200 to 250 LGL patients, roughly 17 representative T-LGLL cases were selected for longitudinal TCRbeta and STAT3 sequencing. A couple of patients with natural killer LGL leukemia were also sequenced longitudinally as controls within the study. Each patient was sequenced at an average of approximately 4.2 time points, ranging from 2 to 8 samplings.

TCRbeta libraries were sequenced on an Illumina MiSeq, and an average of about 41,000 productive templates per sample was obtained. Using multiplex PCR amplification, the immunoSEQ assay generated the TCRbeta CDR3 libraries. Under the source paper's analysis protocol: Following a previously defined approach, repertoire diversity was calculated, and values close to 0 point to extremely monoclonal samples. TCRdb mirrors the immuneACCESS table, restricted to in-frame sequences. Some clones are absent from its copies; in checked studies, under half trace to an unresolved V gene, and the reason for the others is unknown. The D gene and trimming were derived from the DNA, and the V and J assignments and clone size from that table. This sample lists around 29,000 clones; approximately 86% were detected once. The ten largest account for over 9.5% of the sample. Turning to this clone: Which antigen it targets is not known. No much larger clone is present one base from it, and per-base qualities are unavailable.

The research as a whole found: Several patients had a dominant TCR clone burden greater than the STAT3 mutant burden, which suggests that the STAT3 mutation arose secondarily within a clone that had already expanded. Variable intervals between samplings and differing treatment regimens complicated linking therapy response to changes in TCR clonal burden. Since codominant clonotypes persisted in some patients, a small but highly pathogenic clone may have gone undetected. Because no samples were available when a clone first appeared, clonal expansion was inferred from samplings taken at other points. All T-LGLL patients had at least one immunodominant TCRbeta clonotype, and roughly half had multiple immunodominant subclonotypes. TCR clonotype switching after therapy was seen in about 30% of the 18 patients, with all newly emerging clones being STAT3 wild type.

DNA was extracted from blood mononuclear cells, and the same DNA was used for both TCR and STAT3 sequencing. Counted from cysteine to phenylalanine, this CDR3 has 15 amino acids. Only the CDR3 region is kept as DNA, spanning 45 bases read in frame from base 1. CDR1 and CDR2, looked up from the germline V gene, are MDHEN and SYDVKM. V is reduced by 3 bases and J by 1 base, leaving a spacing of 12 bases between them. The rearrangement joined TRBV28 to TRBJ2-5; no D gene call is confident. This clonotype was obtained from a man in his fifties or sixties with T-cell large granular lymphocyte leukemia. Some clones in this sample may be carry-over from other donors' samples. The age is the age at diagnosis. Sequenced sample: peripheral blood mononuclear cells. The CDR3 region has the sequence CASSFGLTTQETQYF. The DNA sequence is as follows: TGTGCCAGCAGTTTTGGCCTAACCACCCAAGAGACCCAGTACTTC.